A selection of T cell receptor beta chains follows, all from one sample in a study of blood T cell repertoires in COVID-19. The method was immunoSEQ multiplex PCR; TCRdb's version includes in-frame clones alone and lacks a portion of them. This sample carries some 45,000 clones, roughly 84% of them seen once, and the ten largest clones take 30% to 35%. The sequenced sample was peripheral blood. The receptors were gathered from a woman of 80 years or more with acute or convalescent COVID-19. Each CDR3 is given with its conserved first and last residue. The D gene is left open where the match is weak. Expanded clones are given a class, and other clones once, few, many or no size at all.

>-|-|TRBV3-1/TRBV3-2|TRBJ1-2|13
CASSPTANYGYTF
TGTGCCAGCAGCCCAACAGCTAACTATGGCTACACCTTC
>-|-|TRBV28|TRBJ2-2|20
CASSSNPDMWVAQEDEELFF
TGTGCCAGCAGTTCCAACCCAGACATGTGGGTCGCTCAGGAAGACGAGGAGCTGTTTTTT
>-|TRBD1|TRBV3-1/TRBV3-2|TRBJ1-2|15
CASSQGQGPLFGYTF
TGTGCCAGCAGCCAAGGACAGGGACCCCTCTTTGGCTACACCTTC
>few|-|TRBV28|TRBJ1-2|15
CASSLSGGVNYGYTF
TGTGCCAGCAGTTTATCGGGGGGGGTGAACTATGGCTACACCTTC
>-|-|TRBV27|TRBJ1-1|14
CASSSRTANTEAFF
TGTGCCAGCAGTTCAAGGACAGCGAACACTGAAGCTTTCTTT
>-|TRBD2|TRBV7-2|TRBJ2-7|15
CASSPTSGPGYEQYF
TGTGCCAGCAGCCCGACTAGCGGGCCCGGCTACGAGCAGTACTTC
>-|-|TRBV4-1|TRBJ2-1|15
CASSQEGGGYNEQFF
TGCGCCAGCAGCCAAGAAGGGGGGGGCTACAATGAGCAGTTCTTC
>-|TRBD2|TRBV24-1|TRBJ2-2|16
CATSDGTSDYTGELFF
TGTGCCACCAGTGATGGGACTAGCGATTACACCGGGGAGCTGTTTTTT
>once|-|TRBV2|TRBJ2-1|13
CASSEIAFDEQFF
TGTGCCAGCAGTGAAATAGCGTTCGATGAGCAGTTCTTC
>-|TRBD2|TRBV7-8|TRBJ2-7|14
CASSLGGSGREQYF
TGTGCCAGCAGCTTGGGAGGTAGCGGGCGTGAGCAGTACTTC
>-|-|TRBV21-1|TRBJ1-3|18
CASSKHQGNWLTGNTIYF
TGTGCCAGCAGCAAGCATCAGGGGAACTGGTTGACTGGAAACACCATATATTTT
>few|-|TRBV12-3/TRBV12-4|TRBJ2-7|10
CASTRYEQYF
TGTGCCAGCACCAGATACGAGCAGTACTTC
>-|TRBD1|TRBV28|TRBJ1-1|15
CASRPWTGANTEAFF
TGTGCCAGCAGGCCTTGGACAGGGGCGAACACTGAAGCTTTCTTT
>-|TRBD1|TRBV5-5|TRBJ2-1|15
CASSPGQGSYNEQFF
TGTGCCAGCAGCCCCGGACAGGGTTCCTACAATGAGCAGTTCTTC
>-|TRBD2|TRBV7-2|TRBJ2-7|14
CASSFTSGSYEQYF
TGTGCCAGCAGCTTTACTAGCGGGAGCTACGAGCAGTACTTC
>-|-|TRBV6-5|TRBJ1-4|14
CASTEGTPRGKLFF
TGTGCCAGCACCGAGGGGACACCGAGGGGAAAACTGTTTTTT
>-|TRBD1|TRBV10-3|TRBJ2-1|15
CAISGRQGDGNEQFF
TGTGCCATCAGTGGGCGACAGGGAGATGGCAATGAGCAGTTCTTC
>-|-|TRBV2|TRBJ2-3|12
CASRTQDGAQYF
TGTGCCAGCAGGACACAGGACGGCGCGCAGTATTTT
>-|-|TRBV19|TRBJ1-5|15
CASSIGGGNSQPQHF
TGTGCCAGTAGTATCGGCGGAGGGAATTCTCAGCCCCAGCATTTT
>-|TRBD2|TRBV28|TRBJ2-1|16
CASSRQAGSSYNEQFF
TGTGCCAGCAGTCGCCAAGCGGGGAGCTCCTACAATGAGCAGTTCTTC
>-|-|TRBV10-3|TRBJ2-3|14
CAISAEGRGDTQYF
TGTGCCATCAGTGCTGAGGGCCGAGGAGATACGCAGTATTTT
>-|-|TRBV5-1|TRBJ2-3|11
CASIGADTQYF
TGCGCCAGCATAGGGGCAGATACGCAGTATTTT
>-|-|TRBV5-1|TRBJ2-3|15
CASSLEEGGTDTQYF
TGCGCCAGCAGCTTGGAAGAGGGAGGCACAGATACGCAGTATTTT